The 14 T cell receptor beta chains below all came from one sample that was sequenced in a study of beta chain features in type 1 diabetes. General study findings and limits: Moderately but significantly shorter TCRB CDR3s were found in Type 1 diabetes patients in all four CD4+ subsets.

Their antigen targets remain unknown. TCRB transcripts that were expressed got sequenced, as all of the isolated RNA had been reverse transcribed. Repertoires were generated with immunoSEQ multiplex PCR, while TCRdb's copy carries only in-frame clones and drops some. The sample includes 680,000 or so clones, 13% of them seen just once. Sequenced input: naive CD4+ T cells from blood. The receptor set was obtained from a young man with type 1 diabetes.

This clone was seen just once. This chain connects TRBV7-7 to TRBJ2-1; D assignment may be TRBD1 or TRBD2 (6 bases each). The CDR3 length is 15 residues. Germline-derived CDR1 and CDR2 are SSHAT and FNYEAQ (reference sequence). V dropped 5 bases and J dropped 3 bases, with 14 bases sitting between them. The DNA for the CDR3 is TGTGCCAGCAGCCGGGGCAGGGGACTCTACAATGAGCAGTTCTTC. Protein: CASSRGRGLYNEQFF.

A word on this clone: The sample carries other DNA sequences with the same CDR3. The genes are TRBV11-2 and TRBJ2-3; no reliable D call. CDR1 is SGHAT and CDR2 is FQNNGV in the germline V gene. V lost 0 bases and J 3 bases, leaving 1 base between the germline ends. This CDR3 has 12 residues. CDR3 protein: CASSLDTDTQYF. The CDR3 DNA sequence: TGTGCCAGCAGCTTAGATACAGATACGCAGTATTTT.

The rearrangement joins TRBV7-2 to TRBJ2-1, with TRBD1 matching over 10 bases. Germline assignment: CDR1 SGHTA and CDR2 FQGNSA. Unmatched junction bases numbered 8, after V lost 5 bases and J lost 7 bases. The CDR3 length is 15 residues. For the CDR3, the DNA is TGTGCCAGCAGCCCTAGGACAGGGGGGCCGAATGAGCAGTTCTTC. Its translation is CASSPRTGGPNEQFF.

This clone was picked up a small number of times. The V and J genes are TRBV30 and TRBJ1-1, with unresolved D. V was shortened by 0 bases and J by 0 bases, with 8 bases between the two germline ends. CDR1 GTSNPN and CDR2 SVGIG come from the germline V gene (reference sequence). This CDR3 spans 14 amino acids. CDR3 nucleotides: TGTGCCTGGAGTGTAGGACGGTTGAACACTGAAGCTTTCTTT. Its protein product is CAWSVGRLNTEAFF.

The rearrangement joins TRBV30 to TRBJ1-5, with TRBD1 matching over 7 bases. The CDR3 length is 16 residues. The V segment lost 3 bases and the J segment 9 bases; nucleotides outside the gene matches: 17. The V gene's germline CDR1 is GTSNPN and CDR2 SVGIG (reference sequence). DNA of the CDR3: TGTGCCTGGAGCCGAGAGAAGGGACAGTGGGGTCGGCCCCAGCATTTT. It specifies CAWSREKGQWGRPQHF.

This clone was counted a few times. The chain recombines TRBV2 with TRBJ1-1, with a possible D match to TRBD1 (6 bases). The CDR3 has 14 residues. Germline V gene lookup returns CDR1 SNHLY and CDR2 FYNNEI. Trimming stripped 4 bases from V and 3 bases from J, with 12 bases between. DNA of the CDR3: TGTGCCAGCAGTGGGGAAACAGGGTACACTGAAGCTTTCTTT. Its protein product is CASSGETGYTEAFF.

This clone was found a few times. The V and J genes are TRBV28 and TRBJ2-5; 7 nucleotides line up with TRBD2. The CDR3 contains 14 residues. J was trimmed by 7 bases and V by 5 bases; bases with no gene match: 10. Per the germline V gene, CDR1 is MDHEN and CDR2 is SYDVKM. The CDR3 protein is CASSISGAPGTQYF. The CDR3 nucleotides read TGTGCCAGCAGTATAAGCGGGGCCCCGGGGACCCAGTACTTC.

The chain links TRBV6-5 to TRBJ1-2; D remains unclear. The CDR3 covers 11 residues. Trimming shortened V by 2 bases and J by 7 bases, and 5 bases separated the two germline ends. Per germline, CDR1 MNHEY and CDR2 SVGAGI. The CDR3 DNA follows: TGTGCCAGCAGTTACGGAAGTGGCTACACCTTC. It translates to CASSYGSGYTF.

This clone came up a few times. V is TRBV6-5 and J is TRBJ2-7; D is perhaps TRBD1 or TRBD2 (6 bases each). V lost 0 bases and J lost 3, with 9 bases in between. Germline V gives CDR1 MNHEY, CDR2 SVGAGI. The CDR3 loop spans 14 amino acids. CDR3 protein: CASSYSRDNYEQYF. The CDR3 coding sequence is TGTGCCAGCAGTTACTCGCGGGACAACTACGAGCAGTACTTC.

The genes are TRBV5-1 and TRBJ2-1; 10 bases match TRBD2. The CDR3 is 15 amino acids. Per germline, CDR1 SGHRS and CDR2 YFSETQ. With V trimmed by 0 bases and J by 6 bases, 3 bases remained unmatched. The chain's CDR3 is CASSLALAGTNEQFF. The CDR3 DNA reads TGCGCCAGCAGCTTGGCACTAGCGGGGACCAATGAGCAGTTCTTC.

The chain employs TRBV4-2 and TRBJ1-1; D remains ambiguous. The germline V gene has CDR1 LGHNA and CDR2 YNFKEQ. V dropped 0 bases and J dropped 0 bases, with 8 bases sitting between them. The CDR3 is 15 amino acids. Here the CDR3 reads CASSQDSPVNTEAFF. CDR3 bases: TGTGCCAGCAGCCAAGATTCGCCGGTGAACACTGAAGCTTTCTTT.

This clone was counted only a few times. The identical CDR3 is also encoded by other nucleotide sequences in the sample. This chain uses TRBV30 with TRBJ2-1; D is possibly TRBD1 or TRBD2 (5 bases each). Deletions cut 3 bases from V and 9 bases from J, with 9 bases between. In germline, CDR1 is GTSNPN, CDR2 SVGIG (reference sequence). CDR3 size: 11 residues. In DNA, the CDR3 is TGTGCCTGGAGAGGTGGGGGTGAGCAGTTCTTC. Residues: CAWRGGGEQFF.

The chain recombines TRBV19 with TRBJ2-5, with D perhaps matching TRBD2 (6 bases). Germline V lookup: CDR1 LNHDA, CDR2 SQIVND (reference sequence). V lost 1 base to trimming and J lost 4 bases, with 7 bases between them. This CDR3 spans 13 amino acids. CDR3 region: CASSIAGVETQYF. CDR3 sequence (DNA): TGTGCCAGTAGTATAGCGGGGGTAGAGACCCAGTACTTC.

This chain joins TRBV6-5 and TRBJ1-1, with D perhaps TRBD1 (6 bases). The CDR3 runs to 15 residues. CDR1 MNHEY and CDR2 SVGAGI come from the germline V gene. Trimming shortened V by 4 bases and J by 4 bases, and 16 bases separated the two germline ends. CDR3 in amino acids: CASSSLQGTATEAFF. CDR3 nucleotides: TGTGCCAGCAGTTCCCTACAGGGAACAGCCACTGAAGCTTTCTTT.